Sequencing of this TCR beta chain was carried out in a study of persistence of HIV-infected CD4 T cells. Sequencing used immunoSEQ version 4 in survey mode. Profiled with immunoSEQ multiplex PCR; TCRdb holds only in-frame clones, not every one. The sample has 25,000 to 35,000 clones; 78% are singletons. The germline gives CDR1 SGHTA, CDR2 FQGTGA. The CDR3 totals 13 residues. Trimming pared 5 bases from V and 2 bases from J, leaving 9 bases between. With regard to this clone: Its matching antigen is unknown.

The stimulus was lysate of CMV-infected fibroblasts, about 11 ug/mL. CD40L-negative CD69-negative CD45RO-high memory CD4+ T cells were sorted as populations depleted of antigen-responding cells. The J gene is TRBJ1-1, the V gene TRBV7-3; no firm D call. The source is an adult woman with HIV who was CMV-seropositive. The sample in question was CD4+ T cells sorted from PBMCs after roughly 17-hour stimulation, obtained from a patient who received antiretroviral therapy. The CDR3 reads CASSPGHNTEAFF. As DNA, the CDR3 is TGTGCCAGCAGCCCGGGCCATAACACTGAAGCTTTCTTT.